This paragraph reports one T cell receptor (beta chain). Its matching antigen is unknown. The CDR3 runs 15 residues. Germline CDR1 and CDR2: LNHDA and SQIVND (reference sequence). The ends lost 3 bases at V and 3 bases at J; junction bases unmatched: 4. The sample belongs to a study of T cell responses to AZD1222 COVID-19 vaccine. Overall study findings and caveats: Females made up more of the donors, who were largely white British, and clonal diversity may have come out too low. Baseline testing showed seropositivity in only five to seven AZD1222 recipients. After the peak T cell response, and only then, were repertoires sampled.

The assay was immunoSEQ multiplex PCR, and TCRdb's table has in-frame clones only and misses some. This sample has roughly 120,000 clones, with approximately 94% found just once. The chain combines TRBV19 with TRBJ1-5; 8 nucleotides match TRBD1. The clonotype comes from an adult who received the AZD1222 COVID-19 vaccine. The specimen was peripheral blood, collected 28 days after the second AZD1222 dose. The CDR3 is CASSIGTGTNQPQHF. CDR3 nucleotides: TGTGCCAGTAGTATTGGGACAGGCACCAATCAGCCCCAGCATTTT.